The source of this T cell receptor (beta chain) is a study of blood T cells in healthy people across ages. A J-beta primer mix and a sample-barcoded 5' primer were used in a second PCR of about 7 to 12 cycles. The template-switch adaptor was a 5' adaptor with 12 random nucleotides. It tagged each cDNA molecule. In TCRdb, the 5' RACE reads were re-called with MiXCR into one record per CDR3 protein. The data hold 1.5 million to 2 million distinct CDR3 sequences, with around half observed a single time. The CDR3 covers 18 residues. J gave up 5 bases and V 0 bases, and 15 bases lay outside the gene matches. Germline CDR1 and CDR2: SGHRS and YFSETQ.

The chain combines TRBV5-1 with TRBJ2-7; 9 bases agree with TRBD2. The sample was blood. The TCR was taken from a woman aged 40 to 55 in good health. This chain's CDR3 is CASSLDSSGEPRGDEQYF. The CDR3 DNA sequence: TGCGCCAGCAGCTTGGATTCTAGCGGGGAGCCTCGGGGGGACGAGCAGTACTTC.